Reported below is one T cell receptor beta chain. The source of the sample is a study of control samples from healthy donors and cancer patients. The repertoire was sequenced with immunoSEQ multiplex PCR; TCRdb's copy has only in-frame clones and lacks some. This sample yields about 140,000 clones, of which around nine tenths are seen a single time; roughly 8.7% belongs to the top ten. This receptor was taken from a young woman in good health. The sample consisted of blood.

The CDR3 region is CASSLEGRGTANTEAFF. CDR3 nucleotides: TGCGCCAGCAGCTTGGAAGGTCGGGGGACGGCGAACACTGAAGCTTTCTTT. The J gene is TRBJ1-1, the V gene TRBV5-1, with D tentatively TRBD1 (5 bases). The CDR3 has 17 residues. Germline CDR1 SGHRS, CDR2 YFSETQ. V was pared by 0 bases and J by 1 base, with 16 bases between.